This entry lists 24 T cell receptor beta chains sequenced from one sample in a study of CD8 T cells in Susac syndrome. Random hexamers were used to reverse transcribe an amount of about 0.45 to 1 ug RNA. TCRdb reprocessed the immunoSEQ multiplex PCR reads with MiXCR, giving one entry per CDR3 protein. The data hold 150,000 to 200,000 distinct CDR3 sequences, with about 94% observed a single time. Specimen: CD4+ T cells from PBMCs. The receptors were gathered from a human donor in good health.

The chain is built from TRBV29-1 and TRBJ1-1; the D is unclear. V lost 4 bases and J 1 base, leaving 7 bases between the germline ends. The CDR3 totals 12 residues. Germline loops: CDR1 SQVTM, CDR2 ANQGSEA. CDR3 DNA: TGCAGCGTTGGCGGGAGGAACACTGAAGCTTTCTTT. Translation: CSVGGRNTEAFF.

The rearrangement links TRBV4-3 to TRBJ2-1, with 9 positions matching TRBD2. CDR1 is LGHNA and CDR2 is YSLEER in the germline V gene. The CDR3 is made up of 16 amino acids. V shed 0 bases and J 4 bases; nucleotides not matched to a gene: 4. The CDR3: CASSQDLAGWYNEQFF. The CDR3, as DNA: TGCGCCAGCAGCCAAGACCTAGCGGGGTGGTACAATGAGCAGTTCTTC.

The rearrangement uses TRBV20-1 and TRBJ2-7, with 8 nucleotides matching TRBD1. CDR1 is DFQATT and CDR2 is SNEGSKA in the germline V gene (reference sequence). J lost 7 bases, V lost 5 bases, and 10 bases had no gene match. The CDR3 contains 13 residues. CDR3 DNA: TGCAGTGCTCTATTACAGGGGGGAGGTGAGCAGTACTTC. It yields the protein CSALLQGGGEQYF.

The chain employs TRBV5-1 and TRBJ1-1; maybe TRBD1 (5 bases). V was clipped by 5 bases and J by 5 bases, with 16 bases between them. Germline CDR1 SGHRS, CDR2 YFSETQ. This CDR3 has 14 residues. CDR3 region: CASRRQGVGTEAFF. CDR3 sequence (DNA): TGCGCCAGCAGGCGTCAGGGTGTTGGAACTGAAGCTTTCTTT.

The V and J genes are TRBV2 and TRBJ2-1; TRBD1 aligns across 10 bases. Germline CDR1 reads SNHLY; CDR2 reads FYNNEI. CDR3 length: 16 residues. Germline trimming cut 3 bases from V and 0 bases from J; bases unmatched to any gene: 2. The CDR3 here is CASSDRTGGSYNEQFF. The CDR3 DNA follows: TGTGCCAGCAGTGACCGGACAGGGGGCTCCTACAATGAGCAGTTCTTC.

This chain connects TRBV7-9 to TRBJ2-7; 8 bases map to TRBD1. The CDR3 runs to 14 residues. Losses at the gene ends were 6 bases for V and 2 bases for J; bases not matched to a gene: 6. CDR1 and CDR2 from the germline V gene are SEHNR and FQNEAQ (reference sequence). The CDR3 sequence is CASRQDRDTYEQYF. CDR3 nucleotide sequence: TGTGCCAGCAGACAGGACAGGGACACCTACGAGCAGTACTTC.

The CDR3 DNA reads as TGCAGTGCTAGAGTTGTGGGGACAGTCATGAACACTGAAGCTTTCTTT. Translating it yields CSARVVGTVMNTEAFF. This chain joins TRBV20-1 and TRBJ1-1; TRBD1 aligns across 7 bases. With V trimmed by 1 base and J by 0 bases, 8 bases remained unmatched. Germline V gene data show CDR1 as DFQATT and CDR2 as SNEGSKA (reference sequence). This CDR3 comprises 16 residues.

The V gene is TRBV2, the J gene TRBJ2-5, with 9 nucleotides matching TRBD1. CDR1 SNHLY and CDR2 FYNNEI come from the germline V gene. After removal of 6 bases from V and 1 base from J, the junction contained 9 bases not matched to a gene. This CDR3 contains 16 residues. Written as DNA, the CDR3 is TGTGCCAGCAGGCGCACAACAGGGGGCTTCCAAGAGACCCAGTACTTC. Its translation is CASRRTTGGFQETQYF.

This clonotype has a single count. V gene TRBV29-1 combines with J gene TRBJ1-2, with a tentative D call TRBD1 (6 bases). The CDR3 sequence is 12 residues long. The ends were cut back, 3 bases at V and 7 bases at J, with 12 bases in the middle. The germline CDR1 and CDR2 sequences are SQVTM and ANQGSEA. The CDR3 sequence is CSVDVGAFGYTF. The CDR3, as DNA: TGCAGCGTTGATGTGGGGGCGTTTGGCTACACCTTC.

The chain employs TRBV6-2 or TRBV6-3 and TRBJ2-1, with 11 bases lining up with TRBD2. The CDR3 totals 14 residues. Trimming removed 6 bases from V and 10 bases from J; junction bases left unmatched: 8. CDR1 is MNHEY, CDR2 SVGEGT, per germline. The CDR3 DNA is TGTGCCAGCAGAATAGCGGGGGGGAATGAAGAGCAGTTCTTC. The encoded protein is CASRIAGGNEEQFF.

This chain uses TRBV4-2 with TRBJ1-2, with a possible D match to TRBD1 (6 bases). The V and J ends lost 0 bases and 4 bases respectively, with 9 bases between them. This CDR3 region has 14 residues. Germline V gene lookup returns CDR1 LGHNA and CDR2 YNFKEQ. The chain's CDR3 is CASSQEPGAYGYTF. The CDR3 coding sequence is TGTGCCAGCAGCCAAGAGCCGGGGGCCTATGGCTACACCTTC.

This chain's CDR3 is CSVGVRGRVTDTQYF. Written as DNA, the CDR3 is TGCAGCGTTGGGGTTCGGGGCAGGGTAACAGATACGCAGTATTTT. The V gene is TRBV29-1, the J gene TRBJ2-3; either TRBD1 or TRBD2 may supply D (5 bases each). The CDR3 runs to 15 residues. V was clipped by 4 bases and J by 3 bases, with 17 bases between them. Germline CDR1 reads SQVTM; CDR2 reads ANQGSEA.

The rearrangement links TRBV20-1 to TRBJ1-6; D is unresolved. Germline V gene lookup returns CDR1 DFQATT and CDR2 SNEGSKA (reference sequence). V lost 3 bases to trimming and J lost 4 bases, with 13 bases between them. The CDR3 consists of 15 residues. CDR3 region: CSARVGPGYNSPLHF. Here the CDR3 DNA reads TGCAGTGCTAGGGTTGGCCCGGGATATAATTCACCCCTCCACTTT.

CDR3 residues: CASSEGVSAFF. The CDR3 coding sequence is TGTGCCAGCAGTGAGGGGGTATCGGCTTTCTTT. This chain joins TRBV2 and TRBJ1-1; maybe TRBD1 (5 bases). Trimming took off 3 bases at V and 11 bases at J, with 10 bases between the two ends. The germline CDR1 and CDR2 sequences are SNHLY and FYNNEI. The CDR3 extends over 11 amino acids. Full variable domain (outside the CDR3, taken from reference TRBV2 and TRBJ1-1): EPEVTQTPSHQVTQMGQEVILRCVPISNHLYFYWYRQILGQKVEFLVSFYNNEISEKSEIFDDQFSVERPDGSNFTLKIRSTKLEDSAMYFCASSEGVSAFFGQGTRLTVV.

The genes are TRBV7-9 and TRBJ2-1; weak D call: TRBD2 (6 bases). V was pared by 1 base and J by 4 bases, with 11 bases between. Germline lookup yields CDR1 SEHNR and CDR2 FQNEAQ (reference sequence). The CDR3 contains 15 residues. The chain's CDR3 is CASSLERVVYNEQFF. In DNA form, the CDR3 reads TGTGCCAGCAGCTTAGAGCGGGTAGTATACAATGAGCAGTTCTTC.

V usage is TRBV7-2 and J usage is TRBJ2-1; 12 positions agree with TRBD2. Trimming at V came to 5 bases and at J to 8 bases, leaving 13 bases not matched to a gene. Germline-derived CDR1 and CDR2 are SGHTA and FQGNSA. This CDR3 has 17 residues. The CDR3 loop is CASSPRLAGAIGDEQFF. The CDR3 DNA reads as TGTGCCAGCAGCCCACGACTAGCGGGGGCGATTGGCGATGAGCAGTTCTTC.

The J gene is TRBJ2-1, the V gene TRBV20-1; TRBD2 agrees at 9 bases. The germline V gene has CDR1 DFQATT and CDR2 SNEGSKA (reference sequence). The CDR3 sequence is 12 residues long. CDR3 nucleotides: TGCAGCCTCGGGCGGGGGGGCCGCGAGCAGTTCTTC. Protein: CSLGRGGREQFF.

The chain is built from TRBV30 and TRBJ2-7; D uncertain. This CDR3 is 11 amino acids long. The V end lost 0 bases, the J end lost 7 bases, and 7 bases lay between the germline ends. Per germline, CDR1 GTSNPN and CDR2 SVGIG (reference sequence). The CDR3 DNA follows: TGTGCCTGGAGTGTAGGATTGGAGCAGTACTTC. Its protein product is CAWSVGLEQYF.

V gene TRBV18 combines with J gene TRBJ2-2; D may be TRBD1 or TRBD2 (6 bases each). Looked up from germline, CDR1 is KGHSH and CDR2 is LQKENI. There are 16 residues in the CDR3. The V end lost 3 bases, the J end lost 1 base, and 12 bases lay between the germline ends. CDR3 residues: CASSPLAGQNTGELFF. The DNA for the CDR3 is TGTGCCAGCTCACCGCTGGCGGGACAGAACACCGGGGAGCTGTTTTTT.

The chain has TRBV6-5 and TRBJ2-1; D might be TRBD1 or TRBD2, each matching 5 bases. CDR3 length: 14 residues. Germline assignment: CDR1 MNHEY and CDR2 SVGAGI. V was clipped by 0 bases and J by 6 bases, with 9 bases between them. The CDR3 nucleotides are TGTGCCAGCAGTTACTCGAGTGGGGGCAATGAGCAGTTCTTC. This codes for CASSYSSGGNEQFF.

This clonotype came up once. The chain combines TRBV5-4 with TRBJ1-2; D gene uncertain. Per germline, CDR1 SGHNT and CDR2 YYREEE (reference sequence). The V end was cut by 4 bases, the J end by 4 bases, with 8 bases between. This CDR3 region has 12 residues. Here the CDR3 reads CASSEDIYGYTF. CDR3 DNA: TGTGCCAGCAGCGAAGACATCTATGGCTACACCTTC. Looking up the rest from reference TRBV5-4 and TRBJ1-2 gives the full variable domain: ETGVTQSPTHLIKTRGQQVTLRCSSQSGHNTVSWYQQALGQGPQFIFQYYREEENGRGNFPPRFSGLQFPNYSSELNVNALELDDSALYLCASSEDIYGYTFGSGTRLTVV.

The chain uses TRBV5-6 and TRBJ1-2; D unclear. V lost 6 bases, J lost 8 bases, and 17 bases lay in between. This CDR3 spans 13 amino acids. CDR1 and CDR2 from the germline V gene are SGHDT and YYEEEE. The DNA for the CDR3 is TGTGCCAGCATAGCGAGACGGGAAGGCGGCTACACCTTC. Its translation: CASIARREGGYTF. Full variable domain (outside the CDR3, taken from reference TRBV5-6 and TRBJ1-2): DAGVTQSPTHLIKTRGQQVTLRCSPKSGHDTVSWYQQALGQGPQFIFQYYEEEERQRGNFPDRFSGHQFPNYSSELNVNALLLGDSALYLCASIARREGGYTFGSGTRLTVV.

This clonotype occurred once. V usage is TRBV29-1 and J usage is TRBJ2-1; TRBD2 might be the D (6 bases). This CDR3 has 14 residues. Germline CDR1 is SQVTM and CDR2 is ANQGSEA. Trimming removed 3 bases at V and 1 base at J, with 10 bases between. CDR3 region: CSVEEGRSYNEQFF. The CDR3 DNA sequence: TGCAGCGTTGAGGAGGGACGATCCTACAATGAGCAGTTCTTC.

The CDR3 loop reads CASSPDSEGYTF. DNA for the CDR3: TGTGCCAGCTCACCGGACAGCGAAGGCTACACCTTC. This rearrangement joins TRBV18 to TRBJ1-2; tentative D call: TRBD1 (6 bases). V dropped 3 bases and J dropped 8 bases, with 10 bases sitting between them. Germline V gene lookup returns CDR1 KGHSH and CDR2 LQKENI. This CDR3 spans 12 amino acids.